This TCR beta chain was captured by sequencing in a study of blood T cell repertoires in COVID-19. At the level of the study: From the United States, Italy and Spain came samples of acute and convalescent COVID-19.

Adults between roughly 18 and 100 years of age took part from more than 20 US areas. Cohorts were determined from participant-reported clinical history. What the recovered Cohort 3 donors had was two negative PCRs, clearance, or symptom resolution. Germline CDR1 and CDR2: LGHDT and YNNKEL (reference sequence). Trimming took 1 base from V and 8 from J; bases not matched to a gene: 8. The CDR3 is 16 residues long. Profiling relied on immunoSEQ multiplex PCR, and the TCRdb table lists in-frame clones only, not all of them. This sample has a few hundred thousand clones; about 83% occur once, and the top ten carry approximately 10%.

Sequencing input: PBMCs or T cells enriched from blood (not recorded which). The receptor was isolated from a woman aged 50 to 65 who had recovered from COVID-19. The chain recombines TRBV3-1 (or the pseudogene TRBV3-2) with TRBJ2-1; TRBD1 aligns across 10 bases. The CDR3 here is CASSQVTGGASHEQFF. The DNA of the CDR3 is TGTGCCAGCAGCCAAGTGACAGGGGGCGCCTCCCATGAGCAGTTCTTC.